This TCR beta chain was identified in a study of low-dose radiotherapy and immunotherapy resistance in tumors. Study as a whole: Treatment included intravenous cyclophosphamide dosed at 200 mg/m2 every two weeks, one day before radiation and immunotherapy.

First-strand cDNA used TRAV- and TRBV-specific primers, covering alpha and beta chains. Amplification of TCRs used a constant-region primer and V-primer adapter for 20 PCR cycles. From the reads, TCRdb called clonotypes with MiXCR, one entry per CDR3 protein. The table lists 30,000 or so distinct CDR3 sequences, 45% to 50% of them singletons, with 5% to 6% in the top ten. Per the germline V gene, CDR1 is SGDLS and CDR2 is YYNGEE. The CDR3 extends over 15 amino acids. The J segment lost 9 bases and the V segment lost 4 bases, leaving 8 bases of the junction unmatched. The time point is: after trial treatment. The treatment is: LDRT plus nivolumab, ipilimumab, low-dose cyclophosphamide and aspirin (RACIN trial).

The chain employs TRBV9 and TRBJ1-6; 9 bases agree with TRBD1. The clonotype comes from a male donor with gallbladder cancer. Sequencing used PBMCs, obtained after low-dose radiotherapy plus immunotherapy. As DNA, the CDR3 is TGTGCCAGCAGCAAAACGACAGGGGGTTTTTCACCCCTCCACTTT. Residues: CASSKTTGGFSPLHF. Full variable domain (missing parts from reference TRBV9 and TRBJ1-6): DSGVTQTPKHLITATGQRVTLRCSPRSGDLSVYWYQQSLDQGLQFLIQYYNGEERAKGNILERFSAQQFPDLHSELNLSSLELGDSALYFCASSKTTGGFSPLHFGNGTRLTVT.